This T cell receptor beta chain derives from a study of neurological immune-mediated disorders. Synthesis of cDNA was accomplished via 5'RACE employing 10-nucleotide random UMIs. TCRdb reprocessed the 5' RACE reads via MiXCR and lists one record per CDR3 protein. This sample has 80,000 or so distinct CDR3 sequences, with approximately 10% found just once. Germline V gene data show CDR1 as WSHSY and CDR2 as SAAADI. CDR3 size: 12 residues. V gave up 8 bases and J gave up 9 bases, with 17 bases separating them. Overall study results and limits: TCR clonal expansion peaked in HTLV-1-associated myelopathy patients and was lowest in multiple sclerosis patients. CDR3 amino acid sequences of expanded clones were not shared across subjects, a result suggesting private repertoires in all groups.

In this sample, this clonotype turned up many times. Its antigen is unknown. V and J are TRBV10-2 and TRBJ2-7, with D unresolved. This TCR derives from a man aged 50 to 59 in good health. Source material: PBMCs. DNA for the CDR3: TGCGCCAGCTCAGAGCCCGGCGACACGCAGTACTTC. Translating it yields CASSEPGDTQYF.